This T cell receptor (beta chain) was observed in a study of blood T cell repertoires in COVID-19. Study-wide context: Donors in the United States, Italy and Spain gave samples during acute or convalescent COVID-19. Sample material is recorded as cDNA or gDNA derived from T cells, B-cell-depleted T cells, or PBMCs.

Libraries were prepared by immunoSEQ multiplex PCR; TCRdb keeps only in-frame clonotypes and omits some of them. This table has around 230,000 clones, more than 65% appearing once. This TCR was recovered from a man aged 40-55 years who had recovered from COVID-19. The sequenced sample consisted of peripheral blood.

The CDR3 DNA reads TGTGCCAGCAGCAAAGAAGGGGCGAATAGCACAGATACGCAGTATTTT. This translates into CASSKEGANSTDTQYF. The V gene is TRBV21-1, the J gene TRBJ2-3; no check of the table's D call, TRBD1, against the DNA was made. TRBV21-1 is noted as a pseudogene. The CDR3 runs to 16 residues.